Included here is one T cell receptor beta chain sequence, with context. This record comes from a study of T cell responses to AZD1222 COVID-19 vaccine. The data were produced by immunoSEQ multiplex PCR, yet TCRdb's version contains in-frame clones alone and is incomplete. The data show roughly 100,000 clones, roughly 82% seen once. This receptor was obtained from an adult in good health. Sequenced here: peripheral blood, sampled on day 0 of AZD1222 vaccination.

The CDR3 loop is CASSHVGGSGVNEQFF. CDR3 sequence (DNA): TGCGCCAGCAGTCACGTCGGAGGGTCGGGGGTGAATGAGCAGTTCTTC. This chain uses TRBV4-3 with TRBJ2-1; D is perhaps TRBD2 (6 bases). Germline V lookup: CDR1 LGHNA, CDR2 YSLEER. The CDR3 extends over 16 amino acids. Trimming left V 6 bases short and J 7 bases short, with 22 bases between.